This TCR beta chain was recovered during a study of regulatory T cells in long-lasting Graves disease. The sample's time point: newly diagnosed GD, antithyroid drugs for less than 3 months. PBMC RNA served as the TCR library source. Library construction for TCR beta used iRepertoire HTBI primers and Arm-PCR of CDR3 regions. TCRdb re-called the multiplex PCR reads with MiXCR, one entry per CDR3 protein. Of hundreds of thousands of distinct CDR3 sequences in the sample, 15% were seen once. Germline V CDR1 and CDR2: MNHEY, SMNVEV (reference sequence). The CDR3 totals 14 residues. Trimming shortened V by 5 bases and J by 3 bases, and 14 bases separated the two germline ends. These data were also filed under a second study, of T cells in Graves' hyperthyroidism and ophthalmopathy.

The clonotype originates from a woman aged 40 to 50 with Graves disease. The specimen was peripheral blood mononuclear cells (PBMCs), collected at new diagnosis, from a patient treated with antithyroid drugs. The chain combines TRBV27 with TRBJ2-7, with D maybe TRBD1 (5 bases). The CDR3 bases are TGTGCCAGCAGTAAGGGCCTAGGGGACTACGAGCAGTACTTC. Amino acids: CASSKGLGDYEQYF.